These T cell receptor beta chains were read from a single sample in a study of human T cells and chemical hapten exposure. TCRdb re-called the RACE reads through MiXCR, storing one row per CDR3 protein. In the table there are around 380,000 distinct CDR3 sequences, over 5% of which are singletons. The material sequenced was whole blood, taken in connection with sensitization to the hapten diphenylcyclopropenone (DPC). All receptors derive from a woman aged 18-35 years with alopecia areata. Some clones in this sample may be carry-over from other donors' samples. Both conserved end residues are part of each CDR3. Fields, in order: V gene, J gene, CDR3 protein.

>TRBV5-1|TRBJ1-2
CASSLDGTGIYGYTF
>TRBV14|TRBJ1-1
CASSRTAGELAFF
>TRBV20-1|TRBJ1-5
CSARDGRGAGNQPQHF
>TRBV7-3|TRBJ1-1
CASSLGRQGANTEAFF
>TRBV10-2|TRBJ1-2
CASSERTGGAYGYTF
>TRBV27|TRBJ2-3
CASSSAGGPTDTQYF
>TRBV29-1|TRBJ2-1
CSADFPYNEQFF
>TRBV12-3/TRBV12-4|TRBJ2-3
CASSLSQGPDTQYF
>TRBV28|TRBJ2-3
CASTLSTDTQYF
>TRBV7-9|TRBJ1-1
CASSFESAEAFF
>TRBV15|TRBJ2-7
CATSPDQGYEQYF
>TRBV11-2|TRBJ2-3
CATSVYQGYTDTQYF
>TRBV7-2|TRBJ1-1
CASSTRQATEAFF
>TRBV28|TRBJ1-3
CASSLVRQGAKNTIYF
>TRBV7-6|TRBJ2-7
CASSSVFRGDEQYF
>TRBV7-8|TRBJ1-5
CASSLARPGNQPQHF
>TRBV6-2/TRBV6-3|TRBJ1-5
CASRAEGDTSNQPQHF
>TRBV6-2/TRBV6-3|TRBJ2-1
CASSYHVSASGGPEQFF
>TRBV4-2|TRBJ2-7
CASSQPDRGIYEQYF
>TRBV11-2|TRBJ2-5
CASSEGSGLAGETQYF
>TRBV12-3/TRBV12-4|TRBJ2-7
CASSLVFPYEQYF
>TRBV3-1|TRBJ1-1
CASHSMNTEAFF
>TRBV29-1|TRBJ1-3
CSVAVRGSGNTIYF
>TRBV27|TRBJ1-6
CASSSTGGLGSPLHF
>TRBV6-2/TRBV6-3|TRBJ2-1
CASSQGTEQFF
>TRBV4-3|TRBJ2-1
CASSQEGPGTSRYNEQFF
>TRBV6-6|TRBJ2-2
CATSPREQGRGTGELFF
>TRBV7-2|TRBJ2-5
CASSATVVVQETQYF
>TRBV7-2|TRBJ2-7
CASSLRGLVEGEQYF
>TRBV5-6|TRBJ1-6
CASSFSLEGLDSPLHF
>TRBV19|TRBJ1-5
CASSSLDVTVDQPQHF
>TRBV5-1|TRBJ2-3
CAGSLGEFTSTDTQYF
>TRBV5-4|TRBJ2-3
CASSRQGTGEDTQYF
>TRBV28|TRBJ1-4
CASRSPGVGTNEKLFF
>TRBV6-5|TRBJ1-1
CASSYDRNTEAFF
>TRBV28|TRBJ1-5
CASSLDNYQPQHF
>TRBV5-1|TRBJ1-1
CASSFAPGTTEAFF
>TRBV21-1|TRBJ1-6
CASSKVGSMKRVGSSSYNSPLHF
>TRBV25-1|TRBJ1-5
CASSDQGDSNQPQHF
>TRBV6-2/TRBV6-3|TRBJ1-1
CASSRYRGPARNTEAFF
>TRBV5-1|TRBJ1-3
CASSSRTGTSGNTIYF
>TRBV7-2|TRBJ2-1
CASSLALAGEEQFF